This TCR beta chain was identified in a study of blood T cell repertoires in COVID-19. Looking at the study overall: PBMCs, B-cell-depleted T cells, or T cells provided the cDNA or gDNA that made up the material.

Some clones are missing from TCRdb's copy, which holds only in-frame ones; the method was immunoSEQ multiplex PCR. The sample holds some 21,000 clones; 83% are singletons and the top ten take more than 6%. The J segment lost 2 bases and the V segment lost 8 bases, leaving 7 bases of the junction unmatched. The CDR3 contains 14 residues. Germline CDR1 SEHNR, CDR2 FQNEAQ (reference sequence). By sample fraction, this clone is medium-sized. The sample was peripheral blood. The chain couples TRBV7-9 to TRBJ1-1; 8 bases align to TRBD1. The sequence came from a human donor in a cohort sampled during active COVID-19. This CDR3 is CASGSTGANTEAFF. Written as DNA, the CDR3 is TGTGCCAGCGGATCGACAGGGGCAAACACTGAAGCTTTCTTT.